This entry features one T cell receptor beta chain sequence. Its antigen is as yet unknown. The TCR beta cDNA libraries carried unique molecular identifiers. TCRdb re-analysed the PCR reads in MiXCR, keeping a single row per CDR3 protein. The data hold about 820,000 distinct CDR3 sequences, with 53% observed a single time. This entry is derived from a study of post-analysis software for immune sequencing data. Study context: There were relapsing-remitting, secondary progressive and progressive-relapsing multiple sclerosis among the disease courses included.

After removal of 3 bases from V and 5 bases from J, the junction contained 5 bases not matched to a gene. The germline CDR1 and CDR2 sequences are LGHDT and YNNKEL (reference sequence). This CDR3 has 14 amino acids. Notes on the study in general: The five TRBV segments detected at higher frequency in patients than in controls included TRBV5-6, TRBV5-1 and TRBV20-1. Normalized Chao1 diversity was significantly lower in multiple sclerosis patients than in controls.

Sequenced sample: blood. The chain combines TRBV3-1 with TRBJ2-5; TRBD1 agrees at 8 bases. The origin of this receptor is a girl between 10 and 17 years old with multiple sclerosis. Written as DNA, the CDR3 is TGTGCCAGCAGCCATTCGACAGGGGTGGAGACCCAGTACTTC. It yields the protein CASSHSTGVETQYF.